These T cell receptor beta chains were read from a single sample in a study of control samples from healthy donors and cancer patients. Profiling relied on immunoSEQ multiplex PCR, and the TCRdb table lists in-frame clones only, not all of them. The sample lists some 200,000 clones, 91% occurring once. Sequencing was done on a sample of blood. These receptors came from a woman in her thirties in good health. Each CDR3 is given with its conserved first and last residue. D genes are given only for firm matches. The size field is filled for only some rows; it gives once, few, many or a size class.

j_gene: TRBJ2-1; v_gene: TRBV9; d_gene: NA; abundance: NA; CDR3aa: CASSVGHYNEQFF; CDR3nt: TGTGCCAGCAGCGTTGGACACTACAATGAGCAGTTCTTC
j_gene: TRBJ1-3; v_gene: TRBV9; d_gene: TRBD1; abundance: NA; CDR3aa: CASSYRGLGNTIYF; CDR3nt: TGTGCCAGCAGCTACAGGGGGCTGGGAAACACCATATATTTT
j_gene: TRBJ2-6; v_gene: TRBV7-9; d_gene: NA; abundance: NA; CDR3aa: CASSSSYQGSGANVLTF; CDR3nt: TGTGCCAGCAGCTCCTCTTACCAGGGTTCTGGGGCCAACGTCCTGACTTTC
j_gene: TRBJ2-5; v_gene: TRBV7-2; d_gene: NA; abundance: NA; CDR3aa: CASSSIGETQYF; CDR3nt: TGTGCCAGCAGCTCAATAGGAGAGACCCAGTACTTC
j_gene: TRBJ2-3; v_gene: TRBV10-3; d_gene: NA; abundance: NA; CDR3aa: CAISDGSADTQYF; CDR3nt: TGTGCCATCAGTGATGGGTCGGCAGATACGCAGTATTTT
j_gene: TRBJ2-2; v_gene: TRBV4-2; d_gene: NA; abundance: NA; CDR3aa: CASSQVGGTGELFF; CDR3nt: TGTGCCAGCAGCCAAGTTGGGGGCACCGGGGAGCTGTTTTTT
j_gene: TRBJ1-1; v_gene: TRBV5-6; d_gene: NA; abundance: NA; CDR3aa: CASSLWGRGNTEAFF; CDR3nt: TGTGCCAGCAGCTTGTGGGGGAGAGGGAACACTGAAGCTTTCTTT
j_gene: TRBJ2-7; v_gene: TRBV2; d_gene: NA; abundance: NA; CDR3aa: CASSDRGEQYF; CDR3nt: TGTGCCAGCAGTGACAGGGGCGAGCAGTACTTC
j_gene: TRBJ1-3; v_gene: TRBV6-6; d_gene: NA; abundance: once; CDR3aa: CASSLRGNSGNTIYF; CDR3nt: TGTGCCAGCAGCCTCCGGGGGAACTCTGGAAACACCATATATTTT
j_gene: TRBJ1-2; v_gene: TRBV3-1/TRBV3-2; d_gene: TRBD1; abundance: NA; CDR3aa: CASSQQGANYGYTF; CDR3nt: TGTGCCAGCAGCCAGCAGGGGGCGAACTATGGCTACACCTTC
j_gene: TRBJ1-2; v_gene: TRBV28; d_gene: TRBD1; abundance: NA; CDR3aa: CASSPPKTGYGYTF; CDR3nt: TGTGCCAGCAGTCCTCCCAAGACAGGGTACGGCTACACCTTC
j_gene: TRBJ1-4; v_gene: TRBV19; d_gene: TRBD1; abundance: once; CDR3aa: CASSLTGTGGKLFF; CDR3nt: TGTGCCAGTAGTCTGACCGGGACAGGGGGAAAACTGTTTTTT
j_gene: TRBJ2-3; v_gene: TRBV3-1/TRBV3-2; d_gene: NA; abundance: NA; CDR3aa: CASSQVGTDTQYF; CDR3nt: TGTGCCAGCAGCCAAGTGGGGACAGATACGCAGTATTTT
j_gene: TRBJ1-1; v_gene: TRBV23-1; d_gene: TRBD1; abundance: NA; CDR3aa: CASTQGTGGDTEAFF; CDR3nt: TGCGCCAGCACTCAAGGTACAGGGGGGGACACTGAAGCTTTCTTT
j_gene: TRBJ2-7; v_gene: TRBV11-2; d_gene: TRBD2; abundance: NA; CDR3aa: CASSLDSGGTYEQYF; CDR3nt: TGTGCCAGCAGCTTAGATAGCGGGGGCACCTACGAGCAGTACTTC
j_gene: TRBJ1-2; v_gene: TRBV6-2/TRBV6-3; d_gene: NA; abundance: NA; CDR3aa: CASSFAGAYGYTF; CDR3nt: TGTGCCAGCAGTTTTGCAGGGGCCTATGGCTACACCTTC
j_gene: TRBJ2-1; v_gene: TRBV24-1; d_gene: TRBD1; abundance: once; CDR3aa: CATRDRNNEQFF; CDR3nt: TGTGCCACCAGGGACAGGAACAATGAGCAGTTCTTC
j_gene: TRBJ1-2; v_gene: TRBV5-6; d_gene: NA; abundance: NA; CDR3aa: CASSLPGLGYGYTF; CDR3nt: TGTGCCAGCAGCTTACCGGGGTTAGGTTATGGCTACACCTTC
j_gene: TRBJ2-7; v_gene: TRBV7-3; d_gene: TRBD2; abundance: once; CDR3aa: CASSLSLAGDEQYF; CDR3nt: TGTGCCAGCAGCTTGTCCCTAGCGGGAGACGAGCAGTACTTC
j_gene: TRBJ1-2; v_gene: TRBV5-6; d_gene: TRBD1; abundance: NA; CDR3aa: CASSGSTGGGYTF; CDR3nt: TGTGCCAGCAGCGGTTCGACAGGGGGCGGCTACACCTTC
j_gene: TRBJ2-7; v_gene: TRBV5-4; d_gene: TRBD1; abundance: NA; CDR3aa: CASSPGQTYEQYF; CDR3nt: TGTGCCAGCAGCCCGGGACAGACCTACGAGCAGTACTTC
j_gene: TRBJ2-7; v_gene: TRBV24-1; d_gene: TRBD1; abundance: once; CDR3aa: CATSDSEGAVREQYF; CDR3nt: TGTGCCACCAGTGATTCTGAGGGGGCGGTAAGGGAGCAGTACTTC
j_gene: TRBJ1-1; v_gene: TRBV6-5; d_gene: TRBD1; abundance: NA; CDR3aa: CASSPGTGGGTEAFF; CDR3nt: TGTGCCAGCAGTCCCGGGACAGGGGGCGGCACTGAAGCTTTCTTT
j_gene: TRBJ2-2; v_gene: TRBV7-9; d_gene: TRBD2; abundance: NA; CDR3aa: CASSSRGGPNTGELFF; CDR3nt: TGTGCCAGCAGCAGTCGGGGGGGCCCGAACACCGGGGAGCTGTTTTTT
j_gene: TRBJ2-7; v_gene: TRBV18; d_gene: NA; abundance: NA; CDR3aa: CASSTGLGRSYEQYF; CDR3nt: TGTGCCAGCTCAACGGGATTGGGACGCTCCTACGAGCAGTACTTC
j_gene: TRBJ1-2; v_gene: TRBV5-6; d_gene: NA; abundance: NA; CDR3aa: CASSLAGTYYGYTF; CDR3nt: TGTGCCAGCAGCTTGGCCGGGACCTACTATGGCTACACCTTC
j_gene: TRBJ2-5; v_gene: TRBV28; d_gene: TRBD1; abundance: NA; CDR3aa: CASSSKQGWGETQYF; CDR3nt: TGTGCCAGCAGTTCGAAACAGGGGTGGGGGGAGACCCAGTACTTC
j_gene: TRBJ2-2; v_gene: TRBV18; d_gene: NA; abundance: NA; CDR3aa: CASSRTGELFF; CDR3nt: TGTGCCAGCTCACGCACCGGGGAGCTGTTTTTT
j_gene: TRBJ2-5; v_gene: TRBV9; d_gene: TRBD2; abundance: NA; CDR3aa: CASTLTSGGGETQYF; CDR3nt: TGTGCCAGCACCCTGACTAGCGGGGGGGGAGAGACCCAGTACTTC
j_gene: TRBJ2-2; v_gene: TRBV7-3; d_gene: TRBD1; abundance: NA; CDR3aa: CASSPDRGGELFF; CDR3nt: TGTGCCAGCAGCCCAGACAGGGGCGGGGAGCTGTTTTTT
j_gene: TRBJ2-3; v_gene: TRBV19; d_gene: NA; abundance: once; CDR3aa: CASSARQGTDTQYF; CDR3nt: TGTGCCAGTAGTGCCCGACAGGGCACAGATACGCAGTATTTT
j_gene: TRBJ2-2; v_gene: TRBV12-5; d_gene: TRBD2; abundance: NA; CDR3aa: CASGFAGVGTGELFF; CDR3nt: TGTGCTAGTGGTTTCGCGGGAGTCGGCACCGGGGAGCTGTTTTTT
j_gene: TRBJ1-4; v_gene: TRBV4-1; d_gene: TRBD1; abundance: NA; CDR3aa: CASSGTVGEKLFF; CDR3nt: TGCGCCAGCAGCGGGACAGTAGGTGAAAAACTGTTTTTT
j_gene: TRBJ1-4; v_gene: TRBV29-1; d_gene: TRBD1; abundance: NA; CDR3aa: CSAGTGLANEKLFF; CDR3nt: TGCAGCGCCGGGACAGGGCTGGCTAATGAAAAACTGTTTTTT
j_gene: TRBJ1-6; v_gene: TRBV7-6; d_gene: NA; abundance: NA; CDR3aa: CASSVRDITYNSPLHF; CDR3nt: TGTGCCAGCAGCGTCCGGGACATAACCTATAATTCACCCCTCCACTTT
j_gene: TRBJ2-7; v_gene: TRBV7-3; d_gene: NA; abundance: NA; CDR3aa: CASSLTAGSYEQYF; CDR3nt: TGTGCCAGCAGCTTAACGGCAGGATCCTACGAGCAGTACTTC
j_gene: TRBJ2-7; v_gene: TRBV2; d_gene: NA; abundance: NA; CDR3aa: CASRGRAYEQYF; CDR3nt: TGTGCCAGCAGGGGCCGTGCCTACGAGCAGTACTTC
j_gene: TRBJ2-2; v_gene: TRBV28; d_gene: TRBD2; abundance: NA; CDR3aa: CASSLALAGSTGELFF; CDR3nt: TGTGCCAGCAGTTTAGCCCTAGCGGGAAGTACCGGGGAGCTGTTTTTT
j_gene: TRBJ1-3; v_gene: TRBV7-7; d_gene: NA; abundance: NA; CDR3aa: CASSFLGARGNTIYF; CDR3nt: TGTGCTAGCAGCTTCCTGGGGGCCAGGGGAAACACCATATATTTT
j_gene: TRBJ2-1; v_gene: TRBV7-8; d_gene: NA; abundance: NA; CDR3aa: CASSLAGNYNEQFF; CDR3nt: TGTGCCAGCAGCTTAGCGGGCAACTACAATGAGCAGTTCTTC
j_gene: TRBJ2-3; v_gene: TRBV19; d_gene: NA; abundance: NA; CDR3aa: CASSIPPSTDTQYF; CDR3nt: TGTGCCAGTAGTATCCCCCCCAGTACAGATACGCAGTATTTT
j_gene: TRBJ1-2; v_gene: TRBV12-3/TRBV12-4; d_gene: NA; abundance: NA; CDR3aa: CASSLVRNYGYTF; CDR3nt: TGTGCCAGCAGTTTGGTCCGGAACTATGGCTACACCTTC
j_gene: TRBJ2-1; v_gene: TRBV30; d_gene: NA; abundance: once; CDR3aa: CAWRLYNEQFF; CDR3nt: TGTGCCTGGAGGCTATACAATGAGCAGTTCTTC
j_gene: TRBJ1-6; v_gene: TRBV23-1; d_gene: NA; abundance: NA; CDR3aa: CASSQRPSSYNSPLHF; CDR3nt: TGCGCCAGCAGTCAAAGACCTAGCTCCTATAATTCACCCCTCCACTTT
j_gene: TRBJ1-5; v_gene: TRBV6-4; d_gene: NA; abundance: NA; CDR3aa: CASSVSRGQPQHF; CDR3nt: TGTGCCAGCAGCGTTAGCAGGGGTCAGCCCCAGCATTTT
j_gene: TRBJ1-1; v_gene: TRBV6-5; d_gene: NA; abundance: NA; CDR3aa: CASSQGRSTEAFF; CDR3nt: TGTGCCAGCAGCCAGGGTAGGAGCACTGAAGCTTTCTTT